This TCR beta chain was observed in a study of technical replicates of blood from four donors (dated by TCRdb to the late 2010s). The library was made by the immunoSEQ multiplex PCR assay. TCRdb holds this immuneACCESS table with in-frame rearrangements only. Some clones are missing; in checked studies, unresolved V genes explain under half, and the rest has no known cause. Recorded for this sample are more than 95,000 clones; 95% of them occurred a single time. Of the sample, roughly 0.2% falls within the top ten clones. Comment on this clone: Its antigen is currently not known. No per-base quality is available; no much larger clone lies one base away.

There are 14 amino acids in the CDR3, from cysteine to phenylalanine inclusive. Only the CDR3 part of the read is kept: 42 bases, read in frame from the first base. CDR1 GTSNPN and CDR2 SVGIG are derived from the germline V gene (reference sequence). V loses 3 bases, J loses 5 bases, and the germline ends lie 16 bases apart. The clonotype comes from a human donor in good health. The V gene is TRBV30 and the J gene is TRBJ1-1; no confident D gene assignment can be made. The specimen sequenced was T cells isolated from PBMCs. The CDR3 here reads CAWRKPGAGTEAFF. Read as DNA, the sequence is TGTGCCTGGAGAAAACCGGGTGCGGGGACTGAAGCTTTCTTT.